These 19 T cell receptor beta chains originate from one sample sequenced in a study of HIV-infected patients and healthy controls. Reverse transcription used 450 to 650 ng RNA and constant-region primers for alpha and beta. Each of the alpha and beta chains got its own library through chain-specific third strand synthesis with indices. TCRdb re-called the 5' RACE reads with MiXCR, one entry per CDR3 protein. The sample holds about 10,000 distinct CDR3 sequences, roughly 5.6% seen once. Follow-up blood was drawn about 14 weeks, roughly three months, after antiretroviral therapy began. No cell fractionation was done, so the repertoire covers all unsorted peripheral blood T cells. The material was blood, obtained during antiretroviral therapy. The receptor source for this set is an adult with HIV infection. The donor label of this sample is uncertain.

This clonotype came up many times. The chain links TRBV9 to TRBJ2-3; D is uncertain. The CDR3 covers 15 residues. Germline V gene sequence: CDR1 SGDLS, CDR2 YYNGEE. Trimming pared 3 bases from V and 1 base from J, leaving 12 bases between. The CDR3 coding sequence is TGTGCCAGCAGCGATAGAATGAGCCGCACAGATACGCAGTATTTT. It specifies CASSDRMSRTDTQYF.

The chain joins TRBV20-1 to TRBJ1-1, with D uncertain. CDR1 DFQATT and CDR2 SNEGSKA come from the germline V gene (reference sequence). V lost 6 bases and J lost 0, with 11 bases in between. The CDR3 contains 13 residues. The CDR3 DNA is TGCAGTGCGAGCCCGACCTTGAACACTGAAGCTTTCTTT. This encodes CSASPTLNTEAFF.

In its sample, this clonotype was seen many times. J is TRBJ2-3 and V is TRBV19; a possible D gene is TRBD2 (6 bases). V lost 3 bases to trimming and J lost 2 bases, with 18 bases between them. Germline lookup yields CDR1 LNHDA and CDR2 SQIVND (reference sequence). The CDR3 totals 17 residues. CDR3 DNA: TGTGCCAGTAGTATGATGGGGACTCCGATCTACACAGATACGCAGTATTTT. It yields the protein CASSMMGTPIYTDTQYF.

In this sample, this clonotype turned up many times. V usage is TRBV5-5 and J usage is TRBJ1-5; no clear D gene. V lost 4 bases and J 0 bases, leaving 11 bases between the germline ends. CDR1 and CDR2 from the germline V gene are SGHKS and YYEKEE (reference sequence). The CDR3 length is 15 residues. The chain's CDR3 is CASSPRPDSNQPQHF. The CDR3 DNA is TGTGCCAGCAGCCCGAGACCCGATAGCAATCAGCCCCAGCATTTT.

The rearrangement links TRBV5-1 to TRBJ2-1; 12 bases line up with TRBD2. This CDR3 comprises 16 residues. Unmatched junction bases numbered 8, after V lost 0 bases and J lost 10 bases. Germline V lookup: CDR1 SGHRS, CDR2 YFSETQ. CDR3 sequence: CASSLALAGGPREQFF. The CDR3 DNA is TGCGCCAGCAGCTTGGCGCTAGCGGGAGGGCCGCGCGAGCAGTTCTTC.

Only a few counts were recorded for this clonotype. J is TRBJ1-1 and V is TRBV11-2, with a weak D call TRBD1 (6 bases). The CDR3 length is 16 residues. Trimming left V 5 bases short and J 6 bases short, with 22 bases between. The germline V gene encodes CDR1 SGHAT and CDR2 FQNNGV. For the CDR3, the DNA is TGTGCCAGCAGCGCCGACCTTATCGAGGGGGGCTCTGAAGCTTTCTTT. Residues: CASSADLIEGGSEAFF.

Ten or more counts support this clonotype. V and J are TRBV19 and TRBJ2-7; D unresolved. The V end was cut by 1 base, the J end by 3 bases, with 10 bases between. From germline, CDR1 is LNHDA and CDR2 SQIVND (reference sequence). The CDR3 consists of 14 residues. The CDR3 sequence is CASSIAGSDYEQYF. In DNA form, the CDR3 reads TGTGCCAGTAGTATAGCCGGATCTGACTACGAGCAGTACTTC. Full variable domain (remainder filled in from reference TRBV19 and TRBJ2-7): DGGITQSPKYLFRKEGQNVTLSCEQNLNHDAMYWYRQDPGQGLRLIYYSQIVNDFQKGDIAEGYSVSREKKESFPLTVTSAQKNPTAFYLCASSIAGSDYEQYFGPGTRLTVT.

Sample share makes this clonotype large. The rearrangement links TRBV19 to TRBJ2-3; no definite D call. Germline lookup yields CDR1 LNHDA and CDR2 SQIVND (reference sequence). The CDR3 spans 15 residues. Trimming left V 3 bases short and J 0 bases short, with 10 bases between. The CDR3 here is CASSIGRVSTDTQYF. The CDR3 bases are TGTGCCAGTAGTATCGGCAGAGTTAGCACAGATACGCAGTATTTT.

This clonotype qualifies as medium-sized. The CDR3 is CATSDPRGTSTDTQYF. The CDR3 nucleotides are TGTGCCACCAGTGACCCCCGCGGAACTAGCACAGATACGCAGTATTTT. The V and J genes are TRBV24-1 and TRBJ2-3; D is unresolved. The CDR3 consists of 16 residues. CDR1 is KGHDR, CDR2 SFDVKD, per germline. Deletions cut 4 bases from V and 0 bases from J, with 13 bases between.

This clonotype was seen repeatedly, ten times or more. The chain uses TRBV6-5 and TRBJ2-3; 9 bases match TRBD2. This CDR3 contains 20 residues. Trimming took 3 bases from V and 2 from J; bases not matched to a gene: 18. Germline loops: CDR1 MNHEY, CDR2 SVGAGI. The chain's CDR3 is CASSYTGWLAGITTTDTQYF. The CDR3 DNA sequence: TGTGCCAGCAGTTATACGGGCTGGCTAGCGGGGATCACTACCACAGATACGCAGTATTTT.

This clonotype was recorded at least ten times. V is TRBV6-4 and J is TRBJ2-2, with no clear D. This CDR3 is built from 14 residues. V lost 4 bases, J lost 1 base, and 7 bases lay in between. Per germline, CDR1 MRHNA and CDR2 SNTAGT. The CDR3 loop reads CASSGTQNTGELFF. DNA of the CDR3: TGTGCCAGCAGTGGGACCCAGAACACCGGGGAGCTGTTTTTT.

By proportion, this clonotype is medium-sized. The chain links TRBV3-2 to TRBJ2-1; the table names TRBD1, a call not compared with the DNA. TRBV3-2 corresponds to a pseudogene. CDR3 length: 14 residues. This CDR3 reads CASSQEGHRGEQFF. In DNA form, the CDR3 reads TGTGCCAGCAGCCAAGAAGGGCACAGGGGGGAGCAGTTCTTC.

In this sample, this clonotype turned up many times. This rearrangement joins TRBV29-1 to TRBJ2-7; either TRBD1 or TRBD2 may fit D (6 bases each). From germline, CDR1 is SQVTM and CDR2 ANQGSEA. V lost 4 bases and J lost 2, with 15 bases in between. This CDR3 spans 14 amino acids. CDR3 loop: CSVGGARGAYEQYF. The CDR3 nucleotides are TGCAGCGTTGGGGGGGCTCGGGGCGCCTACGAGCAGTACTTC.

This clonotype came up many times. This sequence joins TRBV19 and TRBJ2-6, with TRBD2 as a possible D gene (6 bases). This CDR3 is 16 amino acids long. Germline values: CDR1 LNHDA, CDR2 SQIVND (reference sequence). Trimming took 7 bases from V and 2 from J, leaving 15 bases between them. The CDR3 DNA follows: TGTGCCAGTACCCAGTCGGAGGGGACTGGGGCCAACGTCCTGACTTTC. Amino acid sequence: CASTQSEGTGANVLTF.

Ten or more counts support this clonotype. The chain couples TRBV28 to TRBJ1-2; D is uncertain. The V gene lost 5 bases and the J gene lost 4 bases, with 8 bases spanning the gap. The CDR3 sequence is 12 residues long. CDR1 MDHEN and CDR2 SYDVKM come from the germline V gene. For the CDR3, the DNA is TGTGCCAGCAGTAAGGGATCCTATGGCTACACCTTC. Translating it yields CASSKGSYGYTF.

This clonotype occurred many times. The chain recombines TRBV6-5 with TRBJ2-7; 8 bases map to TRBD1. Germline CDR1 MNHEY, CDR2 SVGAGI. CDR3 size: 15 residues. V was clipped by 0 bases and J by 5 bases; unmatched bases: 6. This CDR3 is CASSYSDRVWDEQYF. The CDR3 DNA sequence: TGTGCCAGCAGTTACTCGGACAGGGTTTGGGACGAGCAGTACTTC.

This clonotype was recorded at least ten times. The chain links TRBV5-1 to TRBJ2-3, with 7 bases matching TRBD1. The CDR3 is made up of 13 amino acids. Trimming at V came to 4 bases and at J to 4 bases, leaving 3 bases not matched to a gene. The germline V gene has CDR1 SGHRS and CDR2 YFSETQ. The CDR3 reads CASSTGQADTQYF. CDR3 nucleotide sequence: TGCGCCAGCAGCACAGGACAGGCAGATACGCAGTATTTT.

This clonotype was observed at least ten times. The CDR3 reads CASGLIDGYTF. CDR3 in DNA: TGTGCCAGCGGATTAATCGACGGCTACACCTTC. This chain links TRBV7-9 with TRBJ1-2; D is ambiguous. The CDR3 contains 11 residues. The V gene lost 8 bases and the J gene lost 8 bases, with 12 bases spanning the gap. Germline assignment: CDR1 SEHNR and CDR2 FQNEAQ (reference sequence). Based on the CDR3 plus reference TRBV7-9 and TRBJ1-2, the full variable domain is DTGVSQNPRHKITKRGQNVTFRCDPISEHNRLYWYRQTLGQGPEFLTYFQNEAQLEKSRLLSDRFSAERPKGSFSTLEIQRTEQGDSAMYLCASGLIDGYTFGSGTRLTVV.

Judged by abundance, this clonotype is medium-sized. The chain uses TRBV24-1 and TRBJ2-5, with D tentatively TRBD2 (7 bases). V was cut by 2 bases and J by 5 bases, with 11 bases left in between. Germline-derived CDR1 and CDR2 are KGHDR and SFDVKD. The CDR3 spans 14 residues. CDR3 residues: CATSDSGGSETQYF. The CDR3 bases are TGTGCCACCAGTGATTCGGGGGGCAGCGAGACCCAGTACTTC.